This TCR beta chain was obtained from a study of blood T cell repertoires in COVID-19. V lost 4 bases and J lost 4; bases outside the gene matches: 8. Germline CDR1 reads PRHDT; CDR2 reads FYEKMQ (reference sequence). This CDR3 is 17 amino acids long. Measured with immunoSEQ multiplex PCR; TCRdb has only the in-frame clones, and not every one. Among 150,000 to 250,000 clones listed, about four fifths were seen once. The V gene is TRBV13, the J gene TRBJ2-5; 14 nucleotides agree with TRBD2. The sequence was collected from a middle-aged man who had recovered from COVID-19. The sequencing input was PBMCs or T cells enriched from blood (not recorded which). This CDR3 reads CASSSSGLAGDGETQYF. CDR3 coding DNA: TGTGCCAGCAGCTCATCGGGACTAGCGGGAGACGGAGAGACCCAGTACTTC.